Below are 30 T cell receptor beta chains sequenced from a single sample in a study of shared clonotypes between healthy human individuals (TCRdb year 2020). Library preparation was by the immunoSEQ multiplex PCR assay. TCRdb retrieved this table from immuneACCESS and kept in-frame rearrangements only. Not all clones are present; in checked studies, unresolved V genes account for under half, and no reason is known for the remainder. This sample has hundreds of thousands of clones in its table, and approximately 95% of those were observed once. The ten largest make up 0.055% to 0.075% of the sample. Sequences were obtained from naive CD4+ T cells sorted from blood. Explained via the paper, the cell subset or site label denotes: CD45RA+ positively selected. These TCRs come from a woman aged 25 to 39 in good health.

The V and J genes are TRBV7-9 and TRBJ1-5; D ambiguous. Between the trimmed V and J ends, which lost 2 bases and 5 bases, there was a span of 4 bases. The germline gives CDR1 SEHNR, CDR2 FQNEAQ (reference sequence). The CDR3 contains 12 residues. This chain's CDR3 is CASSLFDQPQHF. The CDR3 DNA follows: TGTGCCAGCAGCTTATTCGATCAGCCCCAGCATTTT.

This chain links TRBV19 with TRBJ2-5; D unresolved. The CDR3 spans 12 residues. V shed 3 bases and J shed 10 bases, with 12 bases lying between them. CDR1 is LNHDA and CDR2 is SQIVND in the germline V gene (reference sequence). The CDR3 here is CASSMTPYRQYF. The CDR3 DNA follows: TGTGCCAGTAGTATGACCCCGTACCGCCAGTACTTC.

This sequence joins TRBV7-9 and TRBJ1-2; 11 bases are a match to TRBD1. The CDR3 is made up of 14 amino acids. The ends lost 5 bases at V and 7 bases at J; junction bases unmatched: 6. Germline values: CDR1 SEHNR, CDR2 FQNEAQ (reference sequence). CDR3 DNA: TGTGCCAGCAGCCCATGGACAGGGGGCGGTGGCTACACCTTC. This codes for CASSPWTGGGGYTF.

V gene TRBV6-5 combines with J gene TRBJ1-2; perhaps TRBD1 as D (6 bases). CDR3 length: 12 residues. Germline V gives CDR1 MNHEY, CDR2 SVGAGI. The V end lost 6 bases, the J end lost 4 bases, and 9 bases lay between the germline ends. CDR3 DNA: TGTGCCAGCAGGCTAGGGGGCTATGGCTACACCTTC. Residues: CASRLGGYGYTF.

This rearrangement joins TRBV19 to TRBJ2-7, with TRBD2 matching 8 bases. J lost 3 bases, V lost 3 bases, and 10 bases had no gene match. Per the germline V gene, CDR1 is LNHDA and CDR2 is SQIVND (reference sequence). The CDR3 totals 16 residues. The CDR3 is CASSMAPGLGYYEQYF. The CDR3 DNA follows: TGTGCCAGTAGTATGGCCCCGGGACTAGGTTACTACGAGCAGTACTTC.

The CDR3 reads CASSLSGIEAFF. The CDR3 DNA sequence: TGTGCCAGCAGCTTGTCCGGGATTGAAGCTTTCTTT. This chain links TRBV11-2 with TRBJ1-1, with no clear D. Germline CDR1 and CDR2: SGHAT and FQNNGV. The length of the CDR3 is 12 residues. V was pared by 3 bases and J by 7 bases, with 9 bases between.

The chain is built from TRBV28 and TRBJ2-5; 14 bases match TRBD2. Trimming cost V 7 bases and J 5 bases; bases outside gene matches: 6. Germline V gene lookup returns CDR1 MDHEN and CDR2 SYDVKM. The length of the CDR3 is 15 residues. The CDR3 DNA reads TGTGCCAGCACCCCGGGACTAGCGGGAGTGGAGACCCAGTACTTC. Protein sequence: CASTPGLAGVETQYF.

The chain joins TRBV28 to TRBJ1-2; D is ambiguous. This CDR3 comprises 14 residues. Germline V CDR1 and CDR2: MDHEN, SYDVKM. Trimming left V 7 bases short and J 8 bases short, with 20 bases between. The CDR3 DNA sequence: TGTGCCAGCAAAGCGGCGGCCCGAGACGTCGGCTACACCTTC. Translation: CASKAAARDVGYTF.

The chain combines TRBV7-2 with TRBJ1-1; D is perhaps TRBD1 (5 bases). Deletions cut 2 bases from V and 1 base from J, with 11 bases between. This CDR3 has 15 residues. Germline values: CDR1 SGHTA, CDR2 FQGNSA. CDR3 bases: TGTGCCAGCAGCTTATTGGGGGTCTCGAACACTGAAGCTTTCTTT. Protein product: CASSLLGVSNTEAFF. The full variable domain, its missing parts supplied by reference TRBV7-2 and TRBJ1-1, is GAGVSQSPSNKVTEKGKDVELRCDPISGHTALYWYRQSLGQGLEFLIYFQGNSAPDKSGLPSDRFSAERTGGSVSTLTIQRTQQEDSAVYLCASSLLGVSNTEAFFGQGTRLTVV.

The CDR3 reads CSVAPSDTQYF. The CDR3 coding sequence is TGCAGCGTTGCTCCATCCGATACGCAGTATTTT. This chain joins TRBV29-1 and TRBJ2-3; D is ambiguous. Trimming stripped 4 bases from V and 6 bases from J, with 8 bases between. CDR1 and CDR2 (germline): SQVTM, ANQGSEA. CDR3 length equals 11 residues.

This clone was detected only once. V and J are TRBV5-1 and TRBJ2-1, with D maybe TRBD2 (5 bases). V was clipped by 4 bases and J by 7 bases, with 18 bases between them. The CDR3 is 15 residues long. Germline-derived CDR1 and CDR2 are SGHRS and YFSETQ. The CDR3 sequence is CASSPSRNPGNEQFF. In nucleotides, the CDR3 is TGCGCCAGCAGCCCGAGCCGAAACCCGGGAAATGAGCAGTTCTTC.

This sequence joins TRBV28 and TRBJ2-5; 8 bases fit TRBD1. Near its end, the DNA agrees better with TRBJ2-7, so the J call may be wrong. Germline V lookup: CDR1 MDHEN, CDR2 SYDVKM. This CDR3 region has 16 residues. The CDR3 sequence is CASSYSDRGRSYEQYF. The CDR3 DNA is TGTGCCAGCAGTTACTCCGACAGGGGCCGCTCCTACGAGCAGTACTTC.

Worth noting for this clone: The same CDR3 also results from other DNA sequences found in this sample. The chain couples TRBV2 to TRBJ2-7; D ambiguous. The CDR3 is 12 amino acids. V lost 3 bases to trimming and J lost 0 bases, with 3 bases between them. Germline V gives CDR1 SNHLY, CDR2 FYNNEI. CDR3 amino acids: CASSELSYEQYF. DNA of the CDR3: TGTGCCAGCAGTGAGCTCTCCTACGAGCAGTACTTC. Full variable domain (outside the CDR3, taken from reference TRBV2 and TRBJ2-7): EPEVTQTPSHQVTQMGQEVILRCVPISNHLYFYWYRQILGQKVEFLVSFYNNEISEKSEIFDDQFSVERPDGSNFTLKIRSTKLEDSAMYFCASSELSYEQYFGPGTRLTVT.

J is TRBJ1-2 and V is TRBV11-1; TRBD1 aligns across 7 bases. This CDR3 has 14 amino acids. V shed 5 bases, J shed 3 bases, and the junction held 6 bases outside the gene matches. CDR1 is SGHAT and CDR2 is FQDESV in the germline V gene (reference sequence). This CDR3 is CASSVNRGDYGYTF. CDR3 nucleotide sequence: TGTGCCAGCAGCGTAAACAGGGGTGACTATGGCTACACCTTC.

This clone showed up just once. The same CDR3 arises from other DNA sequences in this sample as well. The chain joins TRBV4-1 to TRBJ2-1, with 12 bases fitting TRBD2. Germline V lookup: CDR1 MGHRA, CDR2 YSYEKL. The ends lost 2 bases at V and 10 bases at J; junction bases unmatched: 6. This CDR3 comprises 15 residues. Here the CDR3 DNA reads TGCGCCAGCAGCCAATCCGGACTAGCGGGAAACGAGCAGTTCTTC. As protein: CASSQSGLAGNEQFF.

J is TRBJ2-2 and V is TRBV28, with 7 bases fitting TRBD2. The ends lost 8 bases at V and 2 bases at J; junction bases unmatched: 8. Per germline, CDR1 MDHEN and CDR2 SYDVKM. The CDR3 runs to 15 residues. CDR3 amino acids: CASERGTLNTGELFF. CDR3 sequence (DNA): TGTGCCAGCGAGCGGGGAACATTAAACACCGGGGAGCTGTTTTTT.

The chain carries TRBV18 and TRBJ2-7; D unclear. V lost 6 bases to trimming and J lost 2 bases, with 17 bases between them. Germline-derived CDR1 and CDR2 are KGHSH and LQKENI. The CDR3 has 15 residues. CDR3 in DNA: TGTGCCAGCTCCCCCAGCTGGCAGACCACCTACGAGCAGTACTTC. It codes for CASSPSWQTTYEQYF.

The chain employs TRBV18 and TRBJ2-3; D is unclear. The CDR3 sequence is 16 residues long. The germline V gene has CDR1 KGHSH and CDR2 LQKENI. V lost 3 bases and J lost 2, with 15 bases in between. Here the CDR3 DNA reads TGTGCCAGCTCACCGGAGCTCTATTCCTTCACAGATACGCAGTATTTT. Amino acids: CASSPELYSFTDTQYF.

The rearrangement links TRBV14 to TRBJ2-5; a weak D match, TRBD2 (6 bases). The J call may be incorrect, as the DNA end agrees better with TRBJ2-7. Germline V CDR1 and CDR2: SGHDN, FVKESK. CDR3 length: 15 amino acids. The CDR3 bases are TGTGCCAGCAGCCACCGGGGTGGGGGGACCTACGAGCAGTACTTC. This encodes CASSHRGGGTYEQYF.

This clone was observed a few times. This same CDR3 is encoded by further DNA sequences in the sample. The chain couples TRBV7-2 to TRBJ1-1; D remains ambiguous. V was cut by 4 bases and J by 0 bases, with 6 bases left in between. Germline V gene data show CDR1 as SGHTA and CDR2 as FQGNSA. The CDR3 loop spans 13 amino acids. The CDR3 here is CASSSRMNTEAFF. The CDR3 nucleotides read TGTGCCAGCAGCTCAAGGATGAACACTGAAGCTTTCTTT.

This chain joins TRBV19 and TRBJ2-5, with D possibly being TRBD1 or TRBD2 (7 bases each). Germline CDR1 is LNHDA and CDR2 is SQIVND (reference sequence). Trimming took off 4 bases at V and 11 bases at J, with 14 bases between the two ends. This CDR3 is 12 amino acids long. CDR3: CASSTGGGPQYF. CDR3 nucleotides: TGTGCCAGTAGTACAGGGGGGGGTCCTCAGTACTTC.

CDR3 sequence (DNA): TGTGCCAGCAATCGGGACTCTGGGGCCAACGTCCTGACTTTC. Protein product: CASNRDSGANVLTF. The chain joins TRBV6-6 to TRBJ2-6, with D tentatively TRBD2 (5 bases). Trimming shortened V by 7 bases and J by 0 bases, and 7 bases separated the two germline ends. The germline gives CDR1 MNHNY, CDR2 SVGAGI (reference sequence). CDR3 length equals 14 residues.

V is TRBV6-5 and J is TRBJ2-7; 8 bases agree with TRBD1. The CDR3 has 15 amino acids. The V segment lost 0 bases and the J segment 2 bases; nucleotides outside the gene matches: 3. Per germline, CDR1 MNHEY and CDR2 SVGAGI. CDR3 coding DNA: TGTGCCAGCAGTTACTCTCGGGACAGGCCCTACGAGCAGTACTTC. The encoded protein is CASSYSRDRPYEQYF.

The rearrangement links TRBV7-2 to TRBJ2-2; D gene unclear. In germline, CDR1 is SGHTA, CDR2 FQGNSA. The CDR3 is made up of 15 amino acids. Between the trimmed V and J ends, which lost 5 bases and 0 bases, there was a span of 10 bases. The CDR3 loop reads CASSLQLANTGELFF. The CDR3 coding sequence is TGTGCCAGCAGCCTGCAGCTCGCGAACACCGGGGAGCTGTTTTTT. Filled out from reference TRBV7-2 and TRBJ2-2, the complete variable domain reads GAGVSQSPSNKVTEKGKDVELRCDPISGHTALYWYRQSLGQGLEFLIYFQGNSAPDKSGLPSDRFSAERTGGSVSTLTIQRTQQEDSAVYLCASSLQLANTGELFFGEGSRLTVL.

The rearrangement joins TRBV28 to TRBJ2-7, with D possibly being TRBD2 (7 bases). The CDR3 runs 15 residues. Germline CDR1 reads MDHEN; CDR2 reads SYDVKM. Trimming stripped 4 bases from V and 7 bases from J, with 20 bases between. DNA for the CDR3: TGTGCCAGCAGTTCCTCTCGGGGGGCGACAAGTGAGCAGTACTTC. Its translation is CASSSSRGATSEQYF.

V usage is TRBV5-1 and J usage is TRBJ2-2, with D perhaps matching TRBD2 (5 bases). Germline values: CDR1 SGHRS, CDR2 YFSETQ. V was trimmed by 0 bases and J by 1 base, leaving 7 bases between them. The CDR3 extends over 15 amino acids. The CDR3 nucleotides are TGCGCCAGCAGCTTGGTAGCGTTGAACACCGGGGAGCTGTTTTTT. This codes for CASSLVALNTGELFF.

The J gene is TRBJ1-4, the V gene TRBV28, with D perhaps TRBD1 (5 bases). Germline V CDR1 and CDR2: MDHEN, SYDVKM. This CDR3 has 14 amino acids. With 6 bases removed from V and 0 bases from J, the gap between germline ends came to 8 bases. DNA of the CDR3: TGTGCCAGCAGGGGGCCAGCAACTAATGAAAAACTGTTTTTT. It is translated as CASRGPATNEKLFF.

The J gene is TRBJ2-3, the V gene TRBV18; D unclear. CDR3 length: 14 amino acids. V gave up 3 bases and J gave up 0 bases, with 7 bases separating them. Per germline, CDR1 KGHSH and CDR2 LQKENI. The CDR3: CASSPRASTDTQYF. CDR3 nucleotides: TGTGCCAGCTCACCTCGGGCTAGCACAGATACGCAGTATTTT. Combining the CDR3 with reference TRBV18 and TRBJ2-3 gives the whole variable domain NAGVMQNPRHLVRRRGQEARLRCSPMKGHSHVYWYRQLPEEGLKFMVYLQKENIIDESGMPKERFSAEFPKEGPSILRIQQVVRGDSAAYFCASSPRASTDTQYFGPGTRLTVL.

The rearrangement joins TRBV6-5 to TRBJ2-3; a weak D match, TRBD2 (6 bases). The V end lost 5 bases, the J end lost 6 bases, and 15 bases lay between the germline ends. Germline lookup yields CDR1 MNHEY and CDR2 SVGAGI. The CDR3 is made up of 14 amino acids. The CDR3 region has the DNA TGTGCCAGCAGTAACCGGGACTCCAGGGATACGCAGTATTTT. Encoded protein: CASSNRDSRDTQYF.

V and J are TRBV4-1 and TRBJ2-5; 7 nucleotides agree with TRBD1. V gave up 6 bases and J gave up 5 bases; unmatched junction bases: 9. Germline assignment: CDR1 MGHRA and CDR2 YSYEKL. The CDR3 is 14 amino acids. The CDR3 reads CASRKTGRKETQYF. CDR3 coding DNA: TGCGCCAGCAGAAAGACAGGGCGGAAGGAGACCCAGTACTTC.